This paragraph covers one T cell receptor beta chain sequence. Its specificity is not known. These data belong to a study of PD-1 blockade in classical Hodgkin lymphoma. General study results and limits: Complete responders entered with baseline diversity on par with newly diagnosed patients, the results showed. Individuals initiating nivolumab under 1 year after ASCT were excluded.

Every one of the patients relapsed after autologous stem cell transplantation (brentuximab vedotin exposure was variable). CD4+ T cells were purified from thawed PBMCs by magnetic negative selection. V was shortened by 8 bases and J by 9 bases, with 29 bases between the two germline ends. The CDR3 length is 16 residues. From germline, CDR1 is MNHEY and CDR2 SMNVEV (reference sequence). Some clones are missing from TCRdb's copy, which holds only in-frame ones; the method was immunoSEQ multiplex PCR. Seen here are 25,000 to 30,000 clones, over 60% observed once, and the top ten hold around 2.3%. This clonotype was obtained from a human donor with classical Hodgkin lymphoma. Sequencing used CD4+ T cells from blood, obtained at baseline. This rearrangement joins TRBV27 to TRBJ2-7, with a possible D match to TRBD2 (8 bases). The CDR3 region has the DNA TGTGCCAGCGCCCCTCGGGGGGGGCAAGGGGGCCGACCGCAGTACTTC. Amino acid sequence: CASAPRGGQGGRPQYF.